The 8 T cell receptor beta chains given below trace back to one sample, sequenced in a study of T cell responses to AZD1222 COVID-19 vaccine. Libraries were prepared by immunoSEQ multiplex PCR; TCRdb keeps only in-frame clonotypes and omits some of them. Of 150,000 to 200,000 clones detected, just under 95% appear once; the ten largest clones hold around 1.6%. Sequenced material: peripheral blood, taken on day 0 of AZD1222 vaccination. The receptor source for this set is an adult in good health.

The CDR3, as DNA: TGTGCCAGCAGCTTAGGGGACAGGGGGAACACTGAAGCTTTCTTT. It yields the protein CASSLGDRGNTEAFF. The chain carries TRBV5-4 and TRBJ1-1; 10 positions agree with TRBD1. After removal of 2 bases from V and 1 base from J, the junction contained 2 bases not matched to a gene. Germline V lookup: CDR1 SGHNT, CDR2 YYREEE (reference sequence). The CDR3 consists of 15 residues.

This chain links TRBV18 with TRBJ2-6; D remains unclear. The CDR3 length is 16 residues. CDR1 KGHSH and CDR2 LQKENI come from the germline V gene. V was shortened by 3 bases and J by 1 base, with 10 bases between the two germline ends. CDR3 sequence (DNA): TGTGCCAGCTCACCGCAGCTGAGATCTGGGGCCAACGTCCTGACTTTC. Amino acid sequence: CASSPQLRSGANVLTF. Supplemented by reference TRBV18 and TRBJ2-6, the full variable domain reads NAGVMQNPRHLVRRRGQEARLRCSPMKGHSHVYWYRQLPEEGLKFMVYLQKENIIDESGMPKERFSAEFPKEGPSILRIQQVVRGDSAAYFCASSPQLRSGANVLTFGAGSRLTVL.

The chain joins TRBV14 to TRBJ2-7; the match to TRBD1 covers 7 bases. This CDR3 contains 16 residues. Per germline, CDR1 SGHDN and CDR2 FVKESK. Germline trimming cut 4 bases from V and 1 base from J; bases unmatched to any gene: 10. CDR3 amino acids: CASSPPTGTASYEQYF. CDR3 coding DNA: TGTGCCAGCAGCCCCCCAACCGGGACAGCGTCCTACGAGCAGTACTTC.

The chain carries TRBV30 and TRBJ2-3; 9 nucleotides line up with TRBD2. The CDR3 consists of 15 residues. Losses at the gene ends were 3 bases for V and 1 base for J; bases not matched to a gene: 5. Germline CDR1 GTSNPN, CDR2 SVGIG (reference sequence). The CDR3 bases are TGTGCCTGGAGCCCGATAGCGGGAGGCACAGATACGCAGTATTTT. Amino acid sequence: CAWSPIAGGTDTQYF.

The rearrangement uses TRBV19 and TRBJ2-7; D is unresolved. V was cut by 5 bases and J by 5 bases, with 19 bases left in between. The CDR3 totals 15 residues. The V gene's germline CDR1 is LNHDA and CDR2 SQIVND (reference sequence). The DNA of the CDR3 is TGTGCCAGTAGTCCCCTAGAGACACCACGGAACGAGCAGTACTTC. Protein sequence: CASSPLETPRNEQYF.

The V and J genes are TRBV6-2 or TRBV6-3 and TRBJ1-5; 7 nucleotides match TRBD1. The V gene's germline CDR1 is MNHEY and CDR2 SVGEGT. Trimming removed 0 bases from V and 6 bases from J; junction bases left unmatched: 11. The CDR3 totals 17 residues. CDR3 nucleotide sequence: TGTGCCAGCAGTTACTCGAGGGGGCCTTCACCGGGTCAGCCCCAGCATTTT. Its protein product is CASSYSRGPSPGQPQHF.

The chain uses TRBV30 and TRBJ1-2; D is unclear. Germline lookup yields CDR1 GTSNPN and CDR2 SVGIG (reference sequence). The CDR3 is made up of 16 amino acids. The V end was cut by 1 base, the J end by 0 bases, with 15 bases between. CDR3 DNA: TGTGCCTGGAGTGCCGTGGGGTCCCGAGCTAACTATGGCTACACCTTC. Protein: CAWSAVGSRANYGYTF.

CDR3 DNA sequence: TGCGCCAGCAGCCAAGATGGTGGGGGTGAAAAACTGTTTTTT. It codes for CASSQDGGGEKLFF. The rearrangement joins TRBV4-1 to TRBJ1-4, with D possibly being TRBD1 (5 bases). From germline, CDR1 is MGHRA and CDR2 YSYEKL. The V gene lost 0 bases and the J gene lost 7 bases, with 9 bases spanning the gap. The CDR3 sequence is 14 residues long.